One T cell receptor beta chain is described in this entry. The data were taken from a study of sequential checkpoint blockade in melanoma. Study-level information: Maintenance nivolumab came after either treatment sequence.

This table comes from immunoSEQ multiplex PCR, and its TCRdb copy is limited to in-frame clones, with some not included. Of around 9,100 clones detected, 50% to 70% appear once; the ten largest clones hold around 38%. Sample treatment: randomized to nivolumab then ipilimumab (arm A) or the reverse (arm B). DNA-damaging chemotherapy had not been given to any patient beforehand. PBMC sorting kept live CD3+CD8+ cells without CD19 or CD56. Germline CDR1 reads ENHRY; CDR2 reads SYGVKD. V was pared by 3 bases and J by 4 bases, with 4 bases between. The CDR3 spans 12 residues. Sequenced material: CD8+ T cells sorted from blood (inferred from file names), taken from a patient given nivolumab and ipilimumab in sequence. The chain is built from TRBV10-3 and TRBJ2-4; no definite D call. The receptor comes from a human donor with melanoma. CDR3 in DNA: TGTGCCATCAGTGAAGAGAAAAACATTCAGTACTTC. This translates into CAISEEKNIQYF.